A few counts support the clone carrying this TCR beta chain. Its specificity is unknown. Isolation of PBMCs gave at least 7 million cells per sample. The CDR3 length is 15 residues. V was shortened by 2 bases and J by 9 bases, with 17 bases between the two germline ends. CDR1 SNHLY and CDR2 FYNNEI come from the germline V gene. The data stem from a study of blood T cells in healthy people across ages. General study results and limits: Age advanced and TCR beta diversity per million T cells fell, roughly linearly.

Using a J-beta primer mix together with a sample-barcoded 5' primer, a second PCR was run for roughly 6 to 12 cycles. TCRdb reanalysed the 5' RACE reads using MiXCR and keeps one entry per CDR3 protein. The data hold roughly 1,700,000 distinct CDR3 sequences, with under 30% observed a single time. The sequencing sample was made of blood. The sequence came from a woman aged 25 to 39 in good health. The chain joins TRBV2 to TRBJ1-5; perhaps TRBD1 as D (5 bases). The CDR3 coding sequence is TGTGCCAGCAGTGAAATGGGGGGGGGGTCCCGGCCCCAGCATTTT. This sequence encodes CASSEMGGGSRPQHF.